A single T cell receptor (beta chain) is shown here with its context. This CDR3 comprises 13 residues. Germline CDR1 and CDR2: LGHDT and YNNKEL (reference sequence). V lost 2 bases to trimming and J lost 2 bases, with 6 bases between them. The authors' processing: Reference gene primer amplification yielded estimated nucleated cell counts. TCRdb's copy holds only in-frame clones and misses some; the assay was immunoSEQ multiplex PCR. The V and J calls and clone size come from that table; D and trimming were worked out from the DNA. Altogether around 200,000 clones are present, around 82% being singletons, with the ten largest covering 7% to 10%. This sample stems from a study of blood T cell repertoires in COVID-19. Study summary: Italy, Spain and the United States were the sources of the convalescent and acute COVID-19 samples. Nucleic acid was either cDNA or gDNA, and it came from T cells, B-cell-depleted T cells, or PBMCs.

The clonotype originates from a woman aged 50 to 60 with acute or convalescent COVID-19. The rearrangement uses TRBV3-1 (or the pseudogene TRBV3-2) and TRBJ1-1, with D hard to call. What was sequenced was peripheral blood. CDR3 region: CASSQLSNTEAFF. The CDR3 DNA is TGTGCCAGCAGCCAACTCTCTAACACTGAAGCTTTCTTT.